This entry concerns a single T cell receptor (beta chain). The antigen is unknown. This entry comes from a study of cytomegalovirus exposure and HLA in healthy donors. The CDR3 is 16 amino acids. Germline loops: CDR1 SGHTA, CDR2 FQGNSA. V was clipped by 10 bases and J by 0 bases; unmatched bases: 12. With 60 Vbeta and 13 Jbeta primers, the PCR was carried out. Sequencing was performed with immunoSEQ multiplex PCR; in TCRdb, only in-frame clones are kept and a portion is missing. This table holds under 150,000 clones, around three quarters found once. Points from the study as a whole: Serostatus for CMV was the only available immune exposure information.

The origin of this receptor is a man aged 35 to 55 in good health and CMV-seropositive. The chain recombines TRBV7-2 with TRBJ1-3, with 7 nucleotides matching TRBD1. The specimen was PBMCs. CDR3 loop: CATKGAGWSSGNTIYF. The CDR3 region has the DNA TGTGCCACCAAGGGGGCAGGTTGGTCCTCTGGAAACACCATATATTTT.